This TCR beta chain was sequenced for a study of beta chain features in type 1 diabetes. The sequenced template was cDNA made from the entire isolated RNA. Roughly 3.4 million reads per sample on average were obtained from naive, central memory and regulatory T cell samples. This table comes from immunoSEQ multiplex PCR, and its TCRdb copy is limited to in-frame clones, with some not included. Here the sample spans about 240,000 clones, 25% to 35% being singletons. Regarding the study as a whole: A closer apparent resemblance between naive, central memory and Treg TCRB repertoires was seen in patients than in healthy donors. Shortening that was moderate but significant affected the TCRB CDR3s of Type 1 diabetes patients in all four CD4+ subsets.

The CDR3 is made up of 14 amino acids. This clone was counted between two and nine times. The antigen is not known. The chain links TRBV21-1 to TRBJ2-7; the table's D call, TRBD1, was not checked against the DNA. TRBV21-1 represents a pseudogene. The origin of this receptor is a man younger than 40 in good health. The sample taken for sequencing was central memory CD4+ T cells from blood. CDR3: CASRVDSNSYEQYF. Written as DNA, the CDR3 is TGTGCCAGCAGAGTCGACAGTAACTCCTACGAGCAGTACTTC.